The sequence of this T cell receptor (beta chain) was determined in a study of T cells in Graves' hyperthyroidism and ophthalmopathy. This clonotype was seen at least ten times. Its antigen is unidentified. The CDR3 contains 15 residues. V trimming: 7 bases; J trimming: 5 bases; junction bases outside the gene matches: 11. Germline V gives CDR1 MNHEY, CDR2 SMNVEV (reference sequence). Researchers amplified the TCR beta CDR3 regions from RNA transcripts. A first-round RT-PCR of the TCR CDR3 used the HTBI primer set. Each CDR3 protein is one row after TCRdb ran MiXCR on the multiplex PCR reads. The repertoire holds approximately 300,000 distinct CDR3 sequences, with 15% to 20% as singletons. Whole-study findings and limits: Most clonotypes that expanded in the thyroid above 0.001 also showed up in blood.

The chain combines TRBV27 with TRBJ2-1; 7 nucleotides match TRBD2. The receptor was derived from a man aged 25 to 40 with Graves' hyperthyroidism. Sequencing was carried out using blood. CDR3 sequence (DNA): TGTGCCAGCACCATTGGGAGGGAAGCTAACAATGAGCAGTTCTTC. Its translation: CASTIGREANNEQFF.